These 16 T cell receptor beta chains were all obtained from the same sample, sequenced in a study of response to subunit inactivated influenza vaccine. MiXCR was run by TCRdb on the RT-PCR reads, yielding one entry per CDR3 protein. The repertoire has around 470,000 distinct CDR3 sequences, 7.2% of them found once; the top ten carry around 14%. The sample was PBMCs from blood, taken around 25 months after vaccination. Every receptor here comes from a man aged 45 to 75 who received an inactivated influenza vaccine.

The table lists this clonotype with a few counts. The chain employs TRBV29-1 and TRBJ1-1, with D unclear. This CDR3 region has 15 residues. CDR1 is SQVTM, CDR2 ANQGSEA, per germline. The V end lost 0 bases, the J end lost 1 base, and 12 bases lay between the germline ends. DNA of the CDR3: TGCAGCGTTGAAGATCAGGTCGGAAAGAACACTGAAGCTTTCTTT. Its protein product is CSVEDQVGKNTEAFF.

This clonotype was detected a few times. The CDR3 region is CSAPPAGRGTGELFF. The DNA for the CDR3 is TGCAGTGCCCCCCCCGCTGGCAGAGGCACCGGGGAGCTGTTTTTT. The chain uses TRBV20-1 and TRBJ2-2; D is undetermined. CDR1 is DFQATT, CDR2 SNEGSKA, per germline (reference sequence). The germline V and J ends were trimmed by 6 bases and 4 bases, with 18 bases remaining between them. CDR3 length: 15 amino acids.

The rearrangement links TRBV4-1 to TRBJ2-3; the D gene is possibly TRBD1 (6 bases). The CDR3 loop spans 13 amino acids. V was clipped by 7 bases and J by 0 bases, with 8 bases between them. The germline CDR1 and CDR2 sequences are MGHRA and YSYEKL. CDR3 in DNA: TGCGCCAGCAAAGGACAGAGCACAGATACGCAGTATTTT. Amino acids: CASKGQSTDTQYF.

This clonotype was observed a few times. A junction end diverges from the germline sequence, so it may reflect a read error. V usage is TRBV18 and J usage is TRBJ2-5; possibly TRBD1 or TRBD2 for D (6 bases each). CDR1 and CDR2 (germline): KGHSH, LQKENI. This CDR3 is built from 14 residues. CDR3 in DNA: TGTGCCAGCTCATCACCGGGGGCGGGTGAGACCCAGTACTTC. Its translation is CASSSPGAGETQYF.

This clonotype was counted at least ten times. The V and J genes are TRBV6-1 and TRBJ2-7; 8 bases are shared with TRBD1. In germline, CDR1 is MNHNS, CDR2 SASEGT. This CDR3 spans 13 amino acids. V gave up 7 bases and J gave up 6 bases; unmatched junction bases: 8. The CDR3 is CASKRDRRGEQYF. The CDR3 nucleotides are TGTGCCAGCAAAAGGGACAGGCGGGGCGAGCAGTACTTC.

This clonotype was picked up a small number of times. V and J are TRBV2 and TRBJ2-1, with TRBD2 identical over 8 bases. The junction had 1 base not matched to a gene; V was cut back by 2 bases and J by 1 base. Germline assignment: CDR1 SNHLY and CDR2 FYNNEI. CDR3 size: 15 residues. The CDR3 loop reads CASSESSGSYNEQFF. As DNA, the CDR3 is TGTGCCAGCAGTGAATCTAGCGGGTCCTACAATGAGCAGTTCTTC.

This clonotype was detected once. This CDR3 fails to terminate in the conserved phenylalanine or tryptophan, so it likely reflects a read error. This chain links TRBV24-1 with TRBJ2-6, with D perhaps assigned TRBD1 or TRBD2 (5 bases each). Trimming took 4 bases from V and 0 from J, leaving 18 bases between them. Germline CDR1 KGHDR, CDR2 SFDVKD. The CDR3 is made up of 19 amino acids. The CDR3, as DNA: TGTGCCACCAGTGACCCGTCCGGGACGGGGACCTCTGGGGCCAACGTCCTGACTTCC. This gives the protein CATSDPSGTGTSGANVLTS.

This clonotype was found many times. This chain uses TRBV7-9 with TRBJ2-3; D is possibly TRBD2 (6 bases). CDR3 length: 15 residues. Per germline, CDR1 SEHNR and CDR2 FQNEAQ (reference sequence). V dropped 4 bases and J dropped 2 bases, with 13 bases sitting between them. Here the CDR3 reads CASSWGGGDTDTQYF. CDR3 DNA: TGTGCCAGCAGCTGGGGAGGAGGAGACACAGATACGCAGTATTTT.

This clonotype was detected a few times. The V and J genes are TRBV10-3 and TRBJ2-4, with D perhaps TRBD2 (6 bases). CDR1 and CDR2 (germline): ENHRY, SYGVKD. CDR3 length equals 16 residues. V dropped 3 bases and J dropped 2 bases, with 14 bases sitting between them. DNA of the CDR3: TGTGCCATCAGTGACCCTCGGGACTCTACCAAAAACATTCAGTACTTC. Its translation: CAISDPRDSTKNIQYF.

This clonotype has a count of ten or more. This chain connects TRBV28 to TRBJ2-7; 10 bases fit TRBD1. CDR3 size: 18 residues. With V trimmed by 2 bases and J by 5 bases, 15 bases remained unmatched. Germline V lookup: CDR1 MDHEN, CDR2 SYDVKM. CDR3 sequence reads: CASSLRFDRGLVKNEQYF. Written as DNA, the CDR3 is TGTGCCAGCAGTTTAAGATTCGACAGGGGGCTGGTAAAGAACGAGCAGTACTTC.

This clonotype was seen repeatedly, ten times or more. The rearrangement joins TRBV4-3 to TRBJ2-7; 11 positions match TRBD2. The germline CDR1 and CDR2 sequences are LGHNA and YSLEER. Trimming cost V 3 bases and J 5 bases; bases outside gene matches: 18. The CDR3 runs to 19 residues. The CDR3 nucleotides are TGCGCCAGCAGCCAGTACGGCGTGTCGAGTAGCGGGGGGGCAAACGAGCAGTACTTC. Protein sequence: CASSQYGVSSSGGANEQYF.

At least ten counts were recorded for this clonotype. This chain links TRBV4-1 with TRBJ2-3; D possibly uses TRBD1 or TRBD2 (5 bases each). In germline, CDR1 is MGHRA, CDR2 YSYEKL. Trimming took off 4 bases at V and 2 bases at J, with 16 bases between the two ends. The CDR3 is made up of 16 amino acids. The CDR3 protein is CASSRTRGPLTDTQYF. CDR3 in DNA: TGCGCCAGCAGCCGAACTAGGGGACCCCTCACAGATACGCAGTATTTT.

This clonotype was observed many times. V is TRBV3-1 and J is TRBJ2-7; no definite D call. Germline V gives CDR1 LGHDT, CDR2 YNNKEL (reference sequence). V dropped 0 bases and J dropped 4 bases, with 7 bases sitting between them. The CDR3 length is 13 residues. The CDR3, as DNA: TGTGCCAGCAGCCAAGACATCTTATACGAGCAGTACTTC. Amino acids: CASSQDILYEQYF.

In this sample, this clonotype turned up many times. The V call is TRBV2, the J call TRBJ2-7; the match to TRBD1 covers 9 bases. The CDR3 is made up of 13 amino acids. The V segment lost 6 bases and the J segment 6 bases; nucleotides outside the gene matches: 6. Germline loops: CDR1 SNHLY, CDR2 FYNNEI. CDR3 DNA: TGTGCCAGCAGCATACAGGGGGCAAGCGAGCAGTACTTC. Translation: CASSIQGASEQYF.

This clonotype was found many times. V and J are TRBV12-3 or TRBV12-4 and TRBJ2-3, with 7 bases matching TRBD2. The CDR3 loop spans 15 amino acids. The J segment lost 2 bases and the V segment lost 1 base, leaving 3 bases of the junction unmatched. The CDR3 nucleotides read TGTGCCAGCAGTTTAGGGGGGACTAACACAGATACGCAGTATTTT. It yields the protein CASSLGGTNTDTQYF.

This chain links TRBV5-4 with TRBJ2-3; the D is unclear. Trimming removed 4 bases from V and 2 bases from J, with 8 bases in between. This CDR3 is built from 13 residues. Germline V lookup: CDR1 SGHNT, CDR2 YYREEE (reference sequence). CDR3 nucleotide sequence: TGTGCCAGCAGCAGAAGCGACACAGATACGCAGTATTTT. Its protein product is CASSRSDTDTQYF. Based on the CDR3 plus reference TRBV5-4 and TRBJ2-3, the full variable domain is ETGVTQSPTHLIKTRGQQVTLRCSSQSGHNTVSWYQQALGQGPQFIFQYYREEENGRGNFPPRFSGLQFPNYSSELNVNALELDDSALYLCASSRSDTDTQYFGPGTRLTVL.